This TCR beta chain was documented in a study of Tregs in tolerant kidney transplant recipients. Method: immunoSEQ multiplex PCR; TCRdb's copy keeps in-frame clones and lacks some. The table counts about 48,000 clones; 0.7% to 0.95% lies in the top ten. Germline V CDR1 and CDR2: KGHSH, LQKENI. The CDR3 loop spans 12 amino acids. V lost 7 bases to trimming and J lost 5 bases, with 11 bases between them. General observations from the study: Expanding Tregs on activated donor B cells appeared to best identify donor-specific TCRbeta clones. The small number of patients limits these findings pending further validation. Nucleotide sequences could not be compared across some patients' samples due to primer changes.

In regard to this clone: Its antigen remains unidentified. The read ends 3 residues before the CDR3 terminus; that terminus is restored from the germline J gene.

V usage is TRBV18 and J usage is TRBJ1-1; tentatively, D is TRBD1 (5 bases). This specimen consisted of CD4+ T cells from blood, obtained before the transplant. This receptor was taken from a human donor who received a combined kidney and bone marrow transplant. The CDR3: CASFQEGTEAFF. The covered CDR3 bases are TGTGCCAGCTTTCAAGAGGGGACTGAA.